The 15 T cell receptor beta chains given below trace back to one sample, sequenced in a study of T-cell memory formation after mild COVID-19. TCRdb redid the calling of the 5' RACE reads with MiXCR, one entry per CDR3 protein. The sample shows under 350,000 distinct CDR3 sequences, around 16% of them seen only once. Sequenced input: PBMCs or a T cell subset sorted from them (not recorded which). These receptors originate from a man younger than 35 who had mild COVID-19 (a few samples of this study predate the infection). Cell type and time point are not known.

The genes are TRBV19 and TRBJ2-1; 9 bases line up with TRBD1. The germline CDR1 and CDR2 sequences are LNHDA and SQIVND (reference sequence). Germline trimming cut 9 bases from V and 10 bases from J; bases unmatched to any gene: 7. This CDR3 contains 12 residues. The CDR3 loop is CASRDRVGEQFF. The DNA of the CDR3 is TGTGCCAGCCGGGACAGGGTAGGGGAGCAGTTCTTC.

The V gene is TRBV4-2, the J gene TRBJ1-1; D not resolved. The germline V gene has CDR1 LGHNA and CDR2 YNFKEQ. The V and J ends lost 2 bases and 3 bases respectively, with 13 bases between them. CDR3 length: 15 residues. The CDR3 DNA follows: TGTGCCAGCAGCCAATCTGCCCACCCGGACACTGAAGCTTTCTTT. Its translation is CASSQSAHPDTEAFF.

The V gene is TRBV7-3, the J gene TRBJ2-3, with 9 nucleotides matching TRBD1. V was pared by 5 bases and J by 0 bases, with 6 bases of the junction left unmatched. CDR1 and CDR2 (germline): SGHTA, FQGTGA. The CDR3 is made up of 16 amino acids. This chain's CDR3 is CASSPGGTGSTDTQYF. The CDR3 DNA sequence: TGTGCCAGCAGCCCCGGGGGGACAGGGAGCACAGATACGCAGTATTTT. The full variable domain, with the rest looked up from reference TRBV7-3 and TRBJ2-3, is GAGVSQTPSNKVTEKGKYVELRCDPISGHTALYWYRQSLGQGPEFLIYFQGTGAADDSGLPNDRFFAVRPEGSVSTLKIQRTERGDSAVYLCASSPGGTGSTDTQYFGPGTRLTVL.

The rearrangement joins TRBV11-1 to TRBJ2-1; 8 bases line up with TRBD2. V lost 3 bases, J lost 1 base, and 5 bases stayed unmatched. Germline V CDR1 and CDR2: SGHAT, FQDESV (reference sequence). CDR3 length equals 16 residues. CDR3 coding DNA: TGTGCCAGCAGCTTGCGGGGGGCCGATTCCTACAATGAGCAGTTCTTC. Amino acid sequence: CASSLRGADSYNEQFF. The full variable domain, in which reference TRBV11-1 and TRBJ2-1 provide the parts outside the CDR3, is EAEVAQSPRYKITEKSQAVAFWCDPISGHATLYWYRQILGQGPELLVQFQDESVVDDSQLPKDRFSAERLKGVDSTLKIQPAELGDSAMYLCASSLRGADSYNEQFFGPGTRLTVL.

The gene calls are TRBV5-5 and TRBJ2-7; 7 bases line up with TRBD1. J lost 0 bases, V lost 4 bases, and 4 bases had no gene match. CDR1 is SGHKS, CDR2 YYEKEE, per germline (reference sequence). The CDR3 is 14 amino acids. As DNA, the CDR3 is TGTGCCAGCAGCATCGGGACAGCCTCCTACGAGCAGTACTTC. It specifies CASSIGTASYEQYF.

The gene calls are TRBV5-6 and TRBJ2-1; weak D call: TRBD1 (6 bases). The CDR3 has 13 amino acids. V was cut by 5 bases and J by 8 bases, with 14 bases left in between. Germline CDR1 is SGHDT and CDR2 is YYEEEE. The CDR3: CASRNPGVDEQFF. The CDR3 DNA reads TGTGCCAGCAGAAATCCAGGGGTGGATGAGCAGTTCTTC.

This clonotype has only a few counts. The rearrangement uses TRBV4-1 and TRBJ1-2; D gene uncertain. V lost 1 base and J lost 8, with 11 bases in between. The CDR3 has 13 residues. The germline V gene encodes CDR1 MGHRA and CDR2 YSYEKL. DNA of the CDR3: TGCGCCAGCAGCCAAGGGGCAGCTAACGGCTACACCTTC. Translating it yields CASSQGAANGYTF.

The chain uses TRBV4-3 and TRBJ2-3; 8 bases map to TRBD2. Trimming took 0 bases from V and 2 from J; bases not matched to a gene: 4. Germline loops: CDR1 LGHNA, CDR2 YSLEER. The CDR3 runs to 16 residues. The CDR3 bases are TGCGCCAGCAGCCAAGATAAGCGGGGGAACACAGATACGCAGTATTTT. Translated, it gives CASSQDKRGNTDTQYF.

This clonotype was seen ten or more times. This sequence joins TRBV28 and TRBJ1-2; 8 bases agree with TRBD1. The germline V gene encodes CDR1 MDHEN and CDR2 SYDVKM. V lost 6 bases and J lost 5; bases outside the gene matches: 5. The CDR3 length is 13 residues. The CDR3 sequence: CASSLGQGYGYTF. DNA of the CDR3: TGTGCCAGCAGCTTAGGACAGGGTTATGGCTACACCTTC.

This clonotype was detected only a few times. The V and J genes are TRBV7-9 and TRBJ2-5; tentatively, D is TRBD1 or TRBD2 (5 bases each). CDR1 SEHNR and CDR2 FQNEAQ come from the germline V gene (reference sequence). V gave up 5 bases and J gave up 4 bases, with 17 bases separating them. This CDR3 has 15 residues. As DNA, the CDR3 is TGTGCCAGCAGCCGCCCGGGGCCGACGTTAGAGACCCAGTACTTC. Translating it yields CASSRPGPTLETQYF.

The chain carries TRBV12-3 or TRBV12-4 and TRBJ2-7, with 8 bases lining up with TRBD2. The length of the CDR3 is 15 residues. V was pared by 6 bases and J by 4 bases, with 11 bases of the junction left unmatched. CDR3 coding DNA: TGTGCCAGCAGACCGTCTGCCGGGGGGGATTACGAGCAGTACTTC. Translating gives CASRPSAGGDYEQYF.

This clonotype has only a few counts. The genes are TRBV9 and TRBJ2-5, with 9 positions matching TRBD2. There are 16 residues in the CDR3. The V and J ends lost 0 bases and 5 bases, in that order; junction bases with no gene match: 8. CDR1 and CDR2 (germline): SGDLS, YYNGEE. CDR3 sequence (DNA): TGTGCCAGCAGCGTAGCAGGCGGGGGGGCCGGGGAGACCCAGTACTTC. As protein: CASSVAGGGAGETQYF.

The rearrangement links TRBV12-3 or TRBV12-4 to TRBJ2-6; TRBD1 matches 11 bases. V trimming: 5 bases; J trimming: 3 bases; junction bases outside the gene matches: 9. The CDR3 covers 18 residues. CDR3: CASSGPGTGGVGANVLTF. CDR3 DNA: TGTGCCAGCAGTGGCCCTGGGACAGGGGGGGTTGGGGCCAACGTCCTGACTTTC.

This chain links TRBV12-3 or TRBV12-4 with TRBJ2-2; D is ambiguous. Trimming took off 4 bases at V and 7 bases at J, with 10 bases between the two ends. This CDR3 is built from 13 residues. CDR3 in DNA: TGTGCCAGCAGTTCAAGGGTAAACGGGGAGCTGTTTTTT. This sequence encodes CASSSRVNGELFF.

This chain joins TRBV6-6 and TRBJ2-1, with D unclear. V gave up 4 bases and J gave up 7 bases, with 11 bases separating them. Germline CDR1 is MNHNY and CDR2 is SVGAGI (reference sequence). This CDR3 is built from 13 residues. The CDR3 spells CASSSARGNEQFF. CDR3 coding DNA: TGTGCCAGCAGTTCAGCACGAGGTAATGAGCAGTTCTTC.